This T cell receptor beta chain was documented in a study of CD8+ T cells in alopecia areata. Study at large: Patients received oral tofacitinib, 5 to 10 mg twice daily, for moderate-to-severe alopecia areata.

The sequencing template was cDNA reverse transcribed from extracted RNA. Here immunoSEQ multiplex PCR was the method, and the copy in TCRdb shows in-frame clones only, minus some. The sample records under 250,000 clones, about three fifths being singletons. General study results and limits: Scalp sequencing also captures normal skin's resident alphabeta T cells. Mice gave a clearer picture of TCR sharing than patients did, possibly for HLA-related reasons.

This clone was counted between two and nine times. What it binds is unknown. It was from alopecia areata patients that lesional scalp punch biopsies and peripheral blood were collected. Germline-derived CDR1 and CDR2 are SQVTM and ANQGSEA. The CDR3 contains 15 residues. Germline trimming cut 6 bases from V and 2 bases from J; bases unmatched to any gene: 10. The origin of this receptor is a human donor with alopecia areata. Sequenced here: CD4+ T cells sorted from blood, sampled at week 0. The chain links TRBV29-1 to TRBJ1-2, with 9 bases lining up with TRBD1. The CDR3 DNA reads as TGCAGCGTGGAGAGCGGGGACAGGGTAAACTATGGCTACACCTTC. It specifies CSVESGDRVNYGYTF.